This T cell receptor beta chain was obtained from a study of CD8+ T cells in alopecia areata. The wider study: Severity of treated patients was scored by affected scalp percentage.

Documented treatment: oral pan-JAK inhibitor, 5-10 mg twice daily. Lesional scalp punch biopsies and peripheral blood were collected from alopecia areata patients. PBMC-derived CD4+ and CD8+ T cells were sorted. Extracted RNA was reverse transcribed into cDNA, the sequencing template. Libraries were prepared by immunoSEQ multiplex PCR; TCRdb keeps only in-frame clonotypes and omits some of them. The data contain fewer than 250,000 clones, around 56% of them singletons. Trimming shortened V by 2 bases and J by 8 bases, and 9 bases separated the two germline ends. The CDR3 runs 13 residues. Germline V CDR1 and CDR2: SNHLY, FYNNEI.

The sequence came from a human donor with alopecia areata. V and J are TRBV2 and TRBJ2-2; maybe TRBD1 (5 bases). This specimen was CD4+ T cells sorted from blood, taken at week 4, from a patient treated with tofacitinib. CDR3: CASSEIRAGELFF. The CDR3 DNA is TGTGCCAGCAGTGAAATCAGGGCAGGGGAGCTGTTTTTT.